This TCR beta chain was found in a study of blood T cells in healthy people across ages. Germline V CDR1 and CDR2: LGHDT, YNNKEL (reference sequence). Trimming removed 8 bases from V and 5 bases from J; junction bases left unmatched: 12. CDR3 length: 15 amino acids. Overall study results and limits: Among long-lived donors, naive CD4+ cells were more numerous and diversity higher than in aged donors.

This clonotype has a handful of counts. As yet, its antigen is unknown. Next came a second PCR, run for about 6 to 12 cycles, which used a sample-barcoded 5' primer along with a J-beta primer mix. Each cDNA molecule carried a tag from a template-switch adaptor that contained 12 random nucleotides. TCRdb reprocessed the 5' RACE reads via MiXCR and lists one record per CDR3 protein. The sample has roughly 1.5 million distinct CDR3 sequences; 40% to 45% are singletons. The V gene is TRBV3-1, the J gene TRBJ1-5; 7 bases align to TRBD1. What was sequenced was blood. The source of this sequence is a woman between 18 and 29 years old in good health. The CDR3 region is CASRSSGQRDQPQHF. The CDR3 DNA reads as TGTGCCAGCCGGTCCTCGGGACAGAGAGATCAGCCCCAGCATTTT.